These 14 T cell receptor beta chains were all obtained from the same sample, sequenced in a study of cytomegalovirus exposure and HLA in healthy donors. Profiling relied on immunoSEQ multiplex PCR, and the TCRdb table lists in-frame clones only, not all of them. The table lists 100,000 to 150,000 clones, about 96% of them singletons, with 1.7% in the top ten. Specimen: PBMCs. The receptors derive from a man aged 18 to 30 in good health and CMV-seronegative.

The chain combines TRBV28 with TRBJ1-5; 8 bases are shared with TRBD1. Germline V gene sequence: CDR1 MDHEN, CDR2 SYDVKM. The CDR3 runs to 16 residues. V gave up 2 bases and J gave up 4 bases; unmatched junction bases: 7. The CDR3 coding sequence is TGTGCCAGCAGTTTAATGGACAGGGAGGATAATCAGCCCCAGCATTTT. It is translated as CASSLMDREDNQPQHF.

CDR3 loop: CASSPVLRTIHNYGYTF. As DNA, the CDR3 is TGTGCCAGCTCACCGGTCCTCCGGACAATTCATAACTATGGCTACACCTTC. This chain joins TRBV18 and TRBJ1-2, with D perhaps TRBD1 (5 bases). The CDR3 loop spans 17 amino acids. The ends were cut back, 3 bases at V and 1 base at J, with 18 bases in the middle. The germline gives CDR1 KGHSH, CDR2 LQKENI.

The V call is TRBV6-5, the J call TRBJ1-5, with D maybe TRBD1 (6 bases). V was pared by 2 bases and J by 6 bases, with 14 bases between. This CDR3 is 15 amino acids long. Germline lookup yields CDR1 MNHEY and CDR2 SVGAGI. The CDR3 spells CASSYDRLGGQPQHF. The CDR3, as DNA: TGTGCCAGCAGTTACGACAGGTTAGGTGGTCAGCCCCAGCATTTT.

The chain has TRBV7-3 and TRBJ2-1; 7 nucleotides agree with TRBD2. After removal of 5 bases from V and 8 bases from J, the junction contained 12 bases not matched to a gene. The CDR3 extends over 15 amino acids. CDR1 and CDR2 from the germline V gene are SGHTA and FQGTGA. The CDR3 nucleotides are TGTGCCAGCAGCCCAGGAGCTAGCGGCGGGGATGAGCAGTTCTTC. Translated: CASSPGASGGDEQFF.

The chain recombines TRBV6-5 with TRBJ1-2; a possible D gene is TRBD1 (5 bases). This CDR3 has 12 residues. Germline CDR1 and CDR2: MNHEY and SVGAGI. The V end was cut by 6 bases, the J end by 4 bases, with 9 bases between. CDR3 sequence: CASSRVGYGYTF. As DNA, the CDR3 is TGTGCCAGCAGCAGGGTTGGCTATGGCTACACCTTC.

The rearrangement links TRBV28 to TRBJ2-7, with 12 bases fitting TRBD1. The CDR3 has 15 amino acids. J gave up 7 bases and V 5 bases, and 9 bases lay outside the gene matches. Germline V gives CDR1 MDHEN, CDR2 SYDVKM. The CDR3 loop is CASSAEGQGAREQYF. CDR3 bases: TGTGCCAGCAGTGCGGAGGGACAGGGGGCGCGTGAGCAGTACTTC.

This sequence joins TRBV19 and TRBJ2-1, with 9 bases identical to TRBD2. The CDR3 has 16 residues. CDR1 and CDR2 (germline): LNHDA, SQIVND (reference sequence). J was trimmed by 7 bases and V by 4 bases; bases with no gene match: 11. CDR3 bases: TGTGCCAGTAGTACCCTAGCGGGATTCGCCTGGAATGAGCAGTTCTTC. This translates into CASSTLAGFAWNEQFF.

This rearrangement joins TRBV12-2 to TRBJ2-7; the D call in the table, TRBD1, was not verified against the DNA. TRBV12-2 represents a pseudogene. The CDR3 loop spans 11 amino acids. CDR3 DNA sequence: TGTGCAAGCCCAAACTCCTACGAGCAGTACTTC. This gives the protein CASPNSYEQYF.

This chain uses TRBV29-1 with TRBJ1-2; TRBD1 agrees at 7 bases. The CDR3 covers 16 residues. Germline V gene data show CDR1 as SQVTM and CDR2 as ANQGSEA. J lost 8 bases, V lost 3 bases, and 18 bases had no gene match. CDR3 nucleotide sequence: TGCAGCGTTGATTTGGGTCGACAGGGCCGGAGGAGGGGCTACACCTTC. The encoded protein is CSVDLGRQGRRRGYTF. The entire variable domain, with the rest obtained from reference TRBV29-1 and TRBJ1-2, is as follows: SAVISQKPSRDICQRGTSLTIQCQVDSQVTMMFWYRQQPGQSLTLIATANQGSEATYESGFVIDKFPISRPNLTFSTLTVSNMSPEDSSIYLCSVDLGRQGRRRGYTFGSGTRLTVV.

The gene calls are TRBV6-6 and TRBJ1-2, with 7 bases aligning to TRBD1. This CDR3 contains 13 residues. V dropped 6 bases and J dropped 7; count of bases not matched to a gene: 8. CDR1 and CDR2 from the germline V gene are MNHNY and SVGAGI (reference sequence). The CDR3 sequence: CASSAGGITGYTF. DNA of the CDR3: TGTGCCAGCAGCGCAGGGGGGATTACTGGCTACACCTTC.

The gene calls are TRBV28 and TRBJ2-2; possible D gene TRBD2, 5 bases. Per the germline V gene, CDR1 is MDHEN and CDR2 is SYDVKM. The CDR3 spans 12 residues. Trimming pared 6 bases from V and 5 bases from J, leaving 7 bases between. CDR3 sequence reads: CASRAETGELFF. Written as DNA, the CDR3 is TGTGCCAGCAGAGCGGAAACCGGGGAGCTGTTTTTT.

J is TRBJ1-1 and V is TRBV14, with 7 nucleotides matching TRBD1. The CDR3 runs 14 residues. The V gene's germline CDR1 is SGHDN and CDR2 FVKESK. Trimming cost V 5 bases and J 5 bases; bases outside gene matches: 8. For the CDR3, the DNA is TGTGCCAGCAGCAGACAGGGCGGGTGGACTGAAGCTTTCTTT. Translating gives CASSRQGGWTEAFF.

The V and J genes are TRBV28 and TRBJ2-5; no firm D call. Germline V gene sequence: CDR1 MDHEN, CDR2 SYDVKM. V lost 6 bases to trimming and J lost 0 bases, with 11 bases between them. This CDR3 region has 14 residues. The CDR3 DNA sequence: TGTGCCAGCAGACTACCTGGATACCAAGAGACCCAGTACTTC. Protein product: CASRLPGYQETQYF.

This clone occurred once. V and J are TRBV5-8 and TRBJ1-2, with D perhaps TRBD1 (5 bases). The CDR3 extends over 14 amino acids. The V gene lost 0 bases and the J gene lost 4 bases, with 10 bases spanning the gap. Germline V gene lookup returns CDR1 SGHTS and CDR2 YDEGEE. The CDR3 loop reads CASSLGQFPYGYTF. CDR3 DNA: TGTGCCAGCAGCTTGGGACAGTTTCCCTATGGCTACACCTTC. The full variable domain, in which reference TRBV5-8 and TRBJ1-2 provide the parts outside the CDR3, is EAGVTQSPTHLIKTRGQQATLRCSPISGHTSVYWYQQALGLGLQFLLWYDEGEERNRGNFPPRFSGRQFPNYSSELNVNALELEDSALYLCASSLGQFPYGYTFGSGTRLTVV.